This T cell receptor (beta chain) comes out of a study of glioma-infiltrating T cells. This clonotype has just a few counts. Using RNA template, CDR3s of TCR alpha and beta were amplified with iRepertoire arm-PCR. TCRdb ran MiXCR on the multiplex PCR reads and lists one entry per CDR3 protein. The sample carries some 180,000 distinct CDR3 sequences, about 31% recorded once. V was shortened by 6 bases and J by 4 bases, with 13 bases between the two germline ends. This CDR3 contains 14 residues. The rearrangement links TRBV12-3 or TRBV12-4 to TRBJ2-1; D perhaps matches TRBD1 (6 bases). The receptor comes from a human donor with low-grade glioma or glioblastoma, undergoing nonglioma brain surgery, or in good health (not recorded which). The specimen was glioma tissue, nonneoplastic brain tissue, or PBMCs (not recorded which). The chain's CDR3 is CASSLIDRYNEQFF. CDR3 bases: TGTGCCAGCAGCCTTATTGACAGGTACAATGAGCAGTTCTTC.